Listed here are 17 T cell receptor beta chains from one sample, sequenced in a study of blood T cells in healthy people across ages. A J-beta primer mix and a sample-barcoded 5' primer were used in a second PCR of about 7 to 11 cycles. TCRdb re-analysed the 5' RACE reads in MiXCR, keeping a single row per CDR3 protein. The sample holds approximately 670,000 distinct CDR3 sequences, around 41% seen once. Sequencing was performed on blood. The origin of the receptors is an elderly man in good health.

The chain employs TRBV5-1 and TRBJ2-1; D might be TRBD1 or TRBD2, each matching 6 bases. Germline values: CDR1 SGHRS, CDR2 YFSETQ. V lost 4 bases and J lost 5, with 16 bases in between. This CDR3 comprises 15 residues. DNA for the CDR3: TGCGCCAGCAGCCGTTGGGGGGCCGAACACAATGAGCAGTTCTTC. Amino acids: CASSRWGAEHNEQFF.

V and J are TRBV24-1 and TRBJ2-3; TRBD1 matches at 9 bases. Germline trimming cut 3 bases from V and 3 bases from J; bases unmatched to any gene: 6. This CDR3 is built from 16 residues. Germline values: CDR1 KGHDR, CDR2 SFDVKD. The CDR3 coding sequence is TGTGCCACCAGTGATATCCACGGGACAGGGACAGATACGCAGTATTTT. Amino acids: CATSDIHGTGTDTQYF.

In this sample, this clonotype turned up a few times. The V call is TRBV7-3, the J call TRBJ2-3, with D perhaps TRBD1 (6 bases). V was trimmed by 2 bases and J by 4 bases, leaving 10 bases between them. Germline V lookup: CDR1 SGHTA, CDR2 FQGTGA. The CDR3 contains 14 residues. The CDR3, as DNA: TGTGCCAGCAGCTTATCTCAGGGGCCAGATACGCAGTATTTT. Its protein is CASSLSQGPDTQYF.

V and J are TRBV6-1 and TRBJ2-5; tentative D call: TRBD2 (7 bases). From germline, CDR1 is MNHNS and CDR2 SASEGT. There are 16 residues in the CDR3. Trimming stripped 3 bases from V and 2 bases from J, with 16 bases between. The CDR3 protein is CASSDWGRGGQETQYF. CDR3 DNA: TGTGCCAGCAGTGACTGGGGGAGGGGGGGTCAAGAGACCCAGTACTTC.

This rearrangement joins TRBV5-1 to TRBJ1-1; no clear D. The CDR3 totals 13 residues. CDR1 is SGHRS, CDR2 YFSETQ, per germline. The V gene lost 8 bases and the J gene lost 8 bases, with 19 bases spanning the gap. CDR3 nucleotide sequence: TGCGCCAGTATGGACGGAACTTTGACCGAAGCTTTCTTT. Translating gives CASMDGTLTEAFF.

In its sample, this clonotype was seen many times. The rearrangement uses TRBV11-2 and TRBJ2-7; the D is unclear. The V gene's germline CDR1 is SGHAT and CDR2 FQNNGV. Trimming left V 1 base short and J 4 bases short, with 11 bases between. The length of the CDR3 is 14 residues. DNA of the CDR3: TGTGCCAGCAGCTTAGCCCCTAGTATTTACGAGCAGTACTTC. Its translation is CASSLAPSIYEQYF.

DNA of the CDR3: TGCAGTGCTAGTTCCAGGGGGCTTGGGAACACTGAAGCTTTCTTT. It codes for CSASSRGLGNTEAFF. The V and J genes are TRBV20-1 and TRBJ1-1, with 8 bases aligning to TRBD1. After removal of 3 bases from V and 1 base from J, the junction contained 7 bases not matched to a gene. This CDR3 contains 15 residues. Germline V gene data show CDR1 as DFQATT and CDR2 as SNEGSKA (reference sequence).

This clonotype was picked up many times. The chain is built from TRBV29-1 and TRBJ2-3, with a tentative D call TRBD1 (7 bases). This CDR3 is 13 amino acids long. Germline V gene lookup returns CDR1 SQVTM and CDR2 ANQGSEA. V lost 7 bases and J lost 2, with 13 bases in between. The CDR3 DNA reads TGCAGCGCCGCGGGACAGTACACAGATACGCAGTATTTT. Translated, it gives CSAAGQYTDTQYF.

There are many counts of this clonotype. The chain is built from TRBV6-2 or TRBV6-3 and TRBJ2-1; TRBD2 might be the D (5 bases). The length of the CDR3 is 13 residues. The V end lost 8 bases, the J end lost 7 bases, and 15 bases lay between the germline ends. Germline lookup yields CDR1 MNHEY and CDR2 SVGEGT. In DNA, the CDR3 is TGTGCCAGCGAGGACTCTTCGGGGAATGAGCAGTTCTTC. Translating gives CASEDSSGNEQFF.

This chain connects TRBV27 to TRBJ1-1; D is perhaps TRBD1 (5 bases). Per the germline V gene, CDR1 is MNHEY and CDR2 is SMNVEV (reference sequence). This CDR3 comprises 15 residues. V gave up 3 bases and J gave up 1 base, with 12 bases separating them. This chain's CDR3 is CASSFGARKNTEAFF. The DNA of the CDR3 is TGTGCCAGCAGTTTCGGGGCAAGGAAGAACACTGAAGCTTTCTTT.

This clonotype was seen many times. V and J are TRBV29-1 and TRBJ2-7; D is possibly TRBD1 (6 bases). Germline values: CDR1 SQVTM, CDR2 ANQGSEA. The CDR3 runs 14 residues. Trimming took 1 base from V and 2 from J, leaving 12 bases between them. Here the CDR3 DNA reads TGCAGCGTTGAAGTCCAGGGGCAGCCCTACGAGCAGTACTTC. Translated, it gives CSVEVQGQPYEQYF.

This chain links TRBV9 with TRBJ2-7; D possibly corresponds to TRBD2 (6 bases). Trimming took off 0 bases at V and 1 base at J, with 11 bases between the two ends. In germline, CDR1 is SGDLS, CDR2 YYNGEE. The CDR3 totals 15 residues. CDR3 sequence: CASSVDQGLSYEQYF. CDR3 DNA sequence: TGTGCCAGCAGCGTAGACCAGGGACTTTCCTACGAGCAGTACTTC.

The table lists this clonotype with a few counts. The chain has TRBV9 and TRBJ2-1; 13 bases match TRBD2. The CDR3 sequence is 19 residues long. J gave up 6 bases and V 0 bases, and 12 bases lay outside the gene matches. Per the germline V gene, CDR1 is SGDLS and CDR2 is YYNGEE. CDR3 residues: CASSVDRGGGLAGLNEQFF. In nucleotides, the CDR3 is TGTGCCAGCAGCGTAGACAGGGGCGGGGGACTAGCGGGGCTCAATGAGCAGTTCTTC.

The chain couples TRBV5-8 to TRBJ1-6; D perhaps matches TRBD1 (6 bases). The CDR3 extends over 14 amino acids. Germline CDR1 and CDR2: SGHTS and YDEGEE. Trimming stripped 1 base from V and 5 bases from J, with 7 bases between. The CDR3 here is CASSLYRDNSPLHF. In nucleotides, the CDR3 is TGTGCCAGCAGCTTGTACAGGGATAATTCACCCCTCCACTTT.

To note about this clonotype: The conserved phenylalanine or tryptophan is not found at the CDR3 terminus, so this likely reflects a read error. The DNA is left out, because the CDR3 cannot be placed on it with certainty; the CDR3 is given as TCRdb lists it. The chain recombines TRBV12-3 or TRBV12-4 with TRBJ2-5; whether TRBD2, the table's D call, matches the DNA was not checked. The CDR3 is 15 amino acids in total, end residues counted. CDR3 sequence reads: CASSPDPASGYTFGS.

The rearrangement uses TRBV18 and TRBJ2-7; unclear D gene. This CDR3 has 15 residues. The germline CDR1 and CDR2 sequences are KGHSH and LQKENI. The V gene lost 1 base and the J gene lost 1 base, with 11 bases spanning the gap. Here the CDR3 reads CASSPQGVPSYEQYF. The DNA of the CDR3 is TGTGCCAGCTCACCACAGGGTGTGCCATCCTACGAGCAGTACTTC.

The CDR3 reads CASSSRTSVGTDTQYF. The CDR3 DNA follows: TGTGCCAGCAGCTCCCGGACTAGCGTAGGAACAGATACGCAGTATTTT. The rearrangement joins TRBV11-2 to TRBJ2-3; the match to TRBD2 covers 9 bases. The CDR3 has 16 residues. The J segment lost 3 bases and the V segment lost 4 bases, leaving 8 bases of the junction unmatched. CDR1 is SGHAT and CDR2 is FQNNGV in the germline V gene.